The source of this T cell receptor (beta chain) is a study of T cell responses to AZD1222 COVID-19 vaccine. Study results and caveats: Following two doses of AZD1222, Spike-specific TCR breadth and depth rose. The donor group comprised mostly white British people and more females; the analysis possibly underestimated clonal diversity. Without day 14 samples, only post-peak T cell repertoires were studied. Baseline serology detected seropositivity in only a handful of AZD1222 recipients.

This clone appeared a single time. Its cognate antigen is unknown. Assay: immunoSEQ multiplex PCR; the TCRdb copy retains only in-frame clones and omits some. The data hold around 160,000 clones, with under 95% observed a single time. Germline values: CDR1 KGHSH, CDR2 LQKENI. Between the trimmed V and J ends, which lost 6 bases and 0 bases, there was a span of 5 bases. This CDR3 region has 12 residues. The input for sequencing was peripheral blood, taken on day 0 of MenACWY control vaccination. V is TRBV18 and J is TRBJ1-1; D uncertain. The receptor was isolated from an adult in good health. Here the CDR3 reads CASSPMNTEAFF. DNA for the CDR3: TGTGCCAGCTCGCCAATGAACACTGAAGCTTTCTTT. Using reference TRBV18 and TRBJ1-1 for the parts outside the CDR3, the full variable domain is NAGVMQNPRHLVRRRGQEARLRCSPMKGHSHVYWYRQLPEEGLKFMVYLQKENIIDESGMPKERFSAEFPKEGPSILRIQQVVRGDSAAYFCASSPMNTEAFFGQGTRLTVV.